This T cell receptor beta chain derives from a study of blood T cell repertoires in COVID-19. Study-level background: COVID-19 samples, acute and convalescent, were from the United States, Italy and Spain. T cells, B-cell-depleted T cells, or PBMCs supplied cDNA or gDNA.

TCRdb's copy holds only in-frame clones and misses some; the assay was immunoSEQ multiplex PCR. The table includes over 90,000 clones, about 90% detected once. Trimming at V came to 4 bases and at J to 7 bases, leaving 2 bases not matched to a gene. Germline V gene data show CDR1 as LGHNA and CDR2 as YNFKEQ. The CDR3 runs 12 residues. The specimen was peripheral blood. This clonotype was sampled from a human donor in a cohort sampled during active COVID-19. This chain connects TRBV4-2 to TRBJ1-2; the match to TRBD1 covers 8 bases. The CDR3 loop is CASSRTGGGYTF. The DNA of the CDR3 is TGTGCCAGCAGCCGTACAGGGGGTGGCTACACCTTC.